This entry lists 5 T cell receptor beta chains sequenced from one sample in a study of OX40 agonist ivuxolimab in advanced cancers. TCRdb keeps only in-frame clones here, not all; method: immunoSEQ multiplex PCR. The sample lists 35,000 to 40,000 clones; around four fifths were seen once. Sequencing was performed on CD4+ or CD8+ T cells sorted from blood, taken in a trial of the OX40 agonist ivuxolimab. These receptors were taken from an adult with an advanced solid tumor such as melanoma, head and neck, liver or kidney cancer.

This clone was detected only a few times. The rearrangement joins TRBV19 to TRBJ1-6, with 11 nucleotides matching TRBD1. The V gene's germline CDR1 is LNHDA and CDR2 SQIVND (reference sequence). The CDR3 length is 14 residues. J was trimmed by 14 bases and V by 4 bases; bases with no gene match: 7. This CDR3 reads CASSSGQGASALHF. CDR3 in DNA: TGTGCCAGTAGTAGTGGACAGGGGGCTTCGGCCCTCCACTTT.

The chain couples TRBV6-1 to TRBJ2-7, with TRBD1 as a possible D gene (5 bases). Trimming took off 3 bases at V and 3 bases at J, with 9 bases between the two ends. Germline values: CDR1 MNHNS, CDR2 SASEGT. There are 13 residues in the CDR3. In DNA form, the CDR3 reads TGTGCCAGCAGTGACCACAGGTTCTACGAGCAGTACTTC. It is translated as CASSDHRFYEQYF.

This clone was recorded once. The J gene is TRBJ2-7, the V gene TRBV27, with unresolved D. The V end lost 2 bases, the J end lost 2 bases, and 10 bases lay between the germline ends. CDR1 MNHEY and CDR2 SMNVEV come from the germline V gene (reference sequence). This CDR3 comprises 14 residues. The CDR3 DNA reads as TGTGCCAGCAGTTTAGCACGGTCCCCCTACGAGCAGTACTTC. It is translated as CASSLARSPYEQYF.

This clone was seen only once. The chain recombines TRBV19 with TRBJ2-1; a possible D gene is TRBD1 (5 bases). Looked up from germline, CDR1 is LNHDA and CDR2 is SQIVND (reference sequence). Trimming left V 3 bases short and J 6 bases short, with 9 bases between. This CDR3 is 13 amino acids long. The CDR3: CASSISRGNEQFF. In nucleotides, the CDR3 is TGTGCCAGTAGTATTAGTAGGGGCAATGAGCAGTTCTTC.

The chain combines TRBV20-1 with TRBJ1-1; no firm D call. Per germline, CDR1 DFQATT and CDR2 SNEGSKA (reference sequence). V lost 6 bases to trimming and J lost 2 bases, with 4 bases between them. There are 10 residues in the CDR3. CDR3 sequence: CSAGNTEAFF. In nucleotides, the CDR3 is TGCAGTGCCGGAAACACTGAAGCTTTCTTT.